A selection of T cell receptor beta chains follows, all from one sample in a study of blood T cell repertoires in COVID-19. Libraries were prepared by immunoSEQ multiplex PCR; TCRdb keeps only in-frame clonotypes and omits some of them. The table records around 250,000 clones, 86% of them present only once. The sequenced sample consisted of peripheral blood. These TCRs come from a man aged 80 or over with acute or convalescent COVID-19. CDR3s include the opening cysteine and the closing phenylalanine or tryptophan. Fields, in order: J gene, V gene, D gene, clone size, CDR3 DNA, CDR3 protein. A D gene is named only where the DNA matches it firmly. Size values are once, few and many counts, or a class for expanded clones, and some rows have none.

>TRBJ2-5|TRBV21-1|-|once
TGTGCCAGCAGCAAACCTCCACCGGGCGGGGTGGGACAAGAGACCCAGTACTTC
CASSKPPPGGVGQETQYF
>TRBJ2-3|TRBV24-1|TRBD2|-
TGTGCCACCAGTGATTCTAGCGGGGGGAACACAGATACGCAGTATTTT
CATSDSSGGNTDTQYF
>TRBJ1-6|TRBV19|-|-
TGTGCCAGTAGTATAGATCCACCAGGAATCAATTCACCCCTCCACTTT
CASSIDPPGINSPLHF
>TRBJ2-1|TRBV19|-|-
TGTGCCAGTAGCCCCCTCCGTGCGGGGGCTGGTAATGAGCAGTTCTTC
CASSPLRAGAGNEQFF
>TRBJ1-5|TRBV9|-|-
TGTGCCAGCAGCGTAGGGGGGGGGACCCAGCCCCAGCATTTT
CASSVGGGTQPQHF
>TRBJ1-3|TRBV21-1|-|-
TGTGCCAGCAGCAAATCCTCAGGGGGATTCCACTCTGGAAACACCATATATTTT
CASSKSSGGFHSGNTIYF
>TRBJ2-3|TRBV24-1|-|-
TGTGCCACCGCGAGGAGCACAGATACGCAGTATTTT
CATARSTDTQYF
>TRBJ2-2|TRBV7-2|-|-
TGTGCCAGCAGCTTAGTTTCAGGGAACACCGGGGAGCTGTTTTTT
CASSLVSGNTGELFF
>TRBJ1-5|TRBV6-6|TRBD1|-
TGTGCCAGCAGTCCCCGGGGACAGGAGAGGTTGAGCAATCAGCCCCAGCATTTT
CASSPRGQERLSNQPQHF
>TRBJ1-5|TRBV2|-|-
TGTGCCAGCAGTGAAATGGGTCGGGGGTTAGGGGATCAGCCCCAGCATTTT
CASSEMGRGLGDQPQHF
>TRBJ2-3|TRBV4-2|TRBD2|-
TGTGCCAGCAGCCAAGGGGGACTAGCCGATACGCAGTATTTT
CASSQGGLADTQYF
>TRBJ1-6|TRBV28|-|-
TGTGCCAGCAGTTTACTGGACATTAATTCACCCCTCCACTTT
CASSLLDINSPLHF
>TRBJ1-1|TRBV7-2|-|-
TGTGCCAGCAGCCGGGGGGCAGCCGCCTCTGAAGCTTTCTTT
CASSRGAAASEAFF
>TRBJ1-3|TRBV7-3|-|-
TGTGCCAGCAGCTTAAACTTCACCTCTGGAAACACCATATATTTT
CASSLNFTSGNTIYF
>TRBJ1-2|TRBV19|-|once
TGTGCCAGTAGTAAAGGGTCGACAGTCTATGGCTACACCTTC
CASSKGSTVYGYTF
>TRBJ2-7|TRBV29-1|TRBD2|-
TGCAGCGTTATGACTAGCGGGGCCCCCGGAGAGGAGCAGTACTTC
CSVMTSGAPGEEQYF
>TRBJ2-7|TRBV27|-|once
TGTGCCAGCAGTTTCCTGGCTAGAATGTACGAGCAGTACTTC
CASSFLARMYEQYF
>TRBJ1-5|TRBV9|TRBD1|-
TGTGCCAGCAGCGAACGCGGGACAGACAATCAGCCCCAGCATTTT
CASSERGTDNQPQHF
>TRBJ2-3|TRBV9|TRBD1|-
TGTGCCAGCAGGGGAACCTCCGGGACAGGGGACGCAGATACGCAGTATTTT
CASRGTSGTGDADTQYF
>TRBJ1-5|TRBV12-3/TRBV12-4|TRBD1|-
TGTGCCAGCATCAGGGGGGGCAATCAGCCCCAGCATTTT
CASIRGGNQPQHF
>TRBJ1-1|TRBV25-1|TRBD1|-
TGTGCCAGCACCTTACCACAGGGGGAAGCTTTCTTT
CASTLPQGEAFF
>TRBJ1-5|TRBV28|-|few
TGTGCCAGCAGGGTCGGGTCCCAGCCCCAGCATTTT
CASRVGSQPQHF
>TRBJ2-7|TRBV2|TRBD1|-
TGTGCCAGCAGACCGGGACAGGGGGCCTTCTACGAGCAGTACTTC
CASRPGQGAFYEQYF
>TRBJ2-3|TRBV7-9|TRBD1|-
TGTGCCAGCAGCTCTGGGACAGGGCTTTCCTCAGATACGCAGTATTTT
CASSSGTGLSSDTQYF
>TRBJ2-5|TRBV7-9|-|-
TGTGCCAGCAGCTTCGGAGGGGAGACCCAGTACTTC
CASSFGGETQYF
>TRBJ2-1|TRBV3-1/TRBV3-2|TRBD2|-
TGTGCCAGCAGCCAAAACCCACTAGCGGGAGTAGCTAATGAGCAGTTCTTC
CASSQNPLAGVANEQFF
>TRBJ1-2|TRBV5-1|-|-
TGCGCCAGCAGCTTATCCGGGCTAGCCGAGGGCTACACCTTC
CASSLSGLAEGYTF
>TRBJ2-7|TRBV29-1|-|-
TGCAGCGTTGTGGCCTCCTACGAGCAGTACTTC
CSVVASYEQYF